Each of the 17 T cell receptor beta chains below was sequenced from the same sample in a study of blood T cell repertoires in COVID-19 (dated by TCRdb to 2020 to 2022). Receptor amplification or capture employed the immunoSEQ multiplex PCR assay. TCRdb mirrors the immuneACCESS table, restricted to in-frame sequences. Some clones are absent from its copies; in checked studies, under half trace to an unresolved V gene, and the reason for the others is unknown. This sample lists some 340,000 clones; around 87% were detected once. Roughly 5.3% of the sample lies in the top ten. The specimen was PBMCs or T cells enriched from blood (not recorded which). Receptors were obtained from a woman aged 30 to 39 who had recovered from COVID-19.

About this clone itself: Other DNA sequences in the same sample also yield this CDR3. This chain connects TRBV5-8 to TRBJ2-1; 7 positions match TRBD1. The CDR3 spans 16 residues. Germline lookup yields CDR1 SGHTS and CDR2 YDEGEE. After removal of 0 bases from V and 1 base from J, the junction contained 4 bases not matched to a gene. CDR3 region: CASSLEQGSSYNEQFF. The CDR3 DNA follows: TGTGCCAGCAGCTTGGAACAGGGGAGTTCCTACAATGAGCAGTTCTTC.

The V call is TRBV18, the J call TRBJ2-7; no clear D gene. Per the germline V gene, CDR1 is KGHSH and CDR2 is LQKENI. The CDR3 runs 12 residues. The ends were cut back, 2 bases at V and 4 bases at J, with 6 bases in the middle. This chain's CDR3 is CASSPTAYEQYF. The CDR3 DNA sequence: TGTGCCAGCTCACCAACAGCTTACGAGCAGTACTTC.

This chain uses TRBV6-5 with TRBJ1-1; possible D gene TRBD1, 6 bases. The CDR3 loop spans 15 amino acids. Germline loops: CDR1 MNHEY, CDR2 SVGAGI. V lost 6 bases, J lost 1 base, and 15 bases lay in between. For the CDR3, the DNA is TGTGCCAGCAGATTGAACAGGGAAGCGAACACTGAAGCTTTCTTT. This codes for CASRLNREANTEAFF.

The chain carries TRBV2 and TRBJ2-1; D might be TRBD2 (5 bases). Germline V CDR1 and CDR2: SNHLY, FYNNEI. The germline V and J ends were trimmed by 2 bases and 13 bases, with 18 bases remaining between them. This CDR3 is 14 amino acids long. CDR3 protein: CASSETGKSGEQFF. For the CDR3, the DNA is TGTGCCAGCAGTGAAACGGGGAAATCTGGGGAACAGTTCTTC.

V gene TRBV21-1 combines with J gene TRBJ2-7; TRBD1 reflects the table's D call only, with no check against the DNA. TRBV21-1 is a pseudogene locus. The CDR3 has 13 amino acids. CDR3 sequence reads: CASVGDRGYEQYF. The CDR3 DNA sequence: TGTGCCAGCGTCGGGGACAGGGGCTACGAGCAGTACTTC.

The chain recombines TRBV5-4 with TRBJ2-5; 8 nucleotides line up with TRBD1. CDR1 is SGHNT and CDR2 is YYREEE in the germline V gene (reference sequence). This CDR3 is built from 13 residues. The V and J ends lost 6 bases and 4 bases, in that order; junction bases with no gene match: 5. CDR3 nucleotide sequence: TGTGCCAGCAACAACAGGGGGTCAGAGACCCAGTACTTC. Translating gives CASNNRGSETQYF.

V and J are TRBV2 and TRBJ2-2; D possibly corresponds to TRBD1 (5 bases). CDR3 size: 14 residues. Germline CDR1 and CDR2: SNHLY and FYNNEI. Trimming cost V 7 bases and J 3 bases, with 12 bases left between them. CDR3 sequence (DNA): TGTGCCAGCACCGACGACAGATACACCGGGGAGCTGTTTTTT. It is translated as CASTDDRYTGELFF.

V gene TRBV14 combines with J gene TRBJ2-7, with a tentative D call TRBD2 (6 bases). The CDR3 runs 14 residues. CDR1 is SGHDN, CDR2 FVKESK, per germline. V lost 2 bases to trimming and J lost 2 bases, with 10 bases between them. CDR3 in amino acids: CASSQPGRPYEQYF. CDR3 sequence (DNA): TGTGCCAGCAGCCAACCCGGGAGACCCTACGAGCAGTACTTC. Together with reference TRBV14 and TRBJ2-7, the CDR3 gives the full variable domain: EAGVTQFPSHSVIEKGQTVTLRCDPISGHDNLYWYRRVMGKEIKFLLHFVKESKQDESGMPNNRFLAERTGGTYSTLKVQPAELEDSGVYFCASSQPGRPYEQYFGPGTRLTVT.

The genes are TRBV5-5 and TRBJ2-1; 10 bases map to TRBD2. This CDR3 comprises 17 residues. Germline V gene data show CDR1 as SGHKS and CDR2 as YYEKEE (reference sequence). J was trimmed by 2 bases and V by 0 bases; bases with no gene match: 5. Here the CDR3 reads CASSLDGLAGAYNEQFF. CDR3 sequence (DNA): TGTGCCAGCAGCTTGGACGGGCTAGCGGGGGCCTACAATGAGCAGTTCTTC.

The chain has TRBV6-5 and TRBJ2-7; D is uncertain. With 8 bases removed from V and 4 bases from J, the gap between germline ends came to 9 bases. Germline lookup yields CDR1 MNHEY and CDR2 SVGAGI. This CDR3 is built from 11 residues. The CDR3 DNA is TGTGCCAGCGATACTCGTTACGAGCAGTACTTC. Its protein product is CASDTRYEQYF.

The gene calls are TRBV19 and TRBJ1-6, with D maybe TRBD1 (5 bases). CDR3 length equals 17 residues. Germline CDR1 is LNHDA and CDR2 is SQIVND (reference sequence). V dropped 2 bases and J dropped 8 bases, with 19 bases sitting between them. Here the CDR3 reads CASSITFIQGLDSPLHF. The CDR3 bases are TGTGCCAGTAGTATAACTTTCATTCAGGGTTTGGATTCACCCCTCCACTTT. The whole variable domain, filled in from reference TRBV19 and TRBJ1-6, reads DGGITQSPKYLFRKEGQNVTLSCEQNLNHDAMYWYRQDPGQGLRLIYYSQIVNDFQKGDIAEGYSVSREKKESFPLTVTSAQKNPTAFYLCASSITFIQGLDSPLHFGNGTRLTVT.

The chain recombines TRBV7-2 with TRBJ1-1, with D unclear. V was shortened by 1 base and J by 0 bases, with 6 bases between the two germline ends. Germline V gene lookup returns CDR1 SGHTA and CDR2 FQGNSA. This CDR3 is built from 14 residues. The chain's CDR3 is CASSLGSVNTEAFF. The CDR3 DNA sequence: TGTGCCAGCAGCTTAGGTTCAGTGAACACTGAAGCTTTCTTT.

The CDR3 loop is CASSLGLTQPETQYF. The CDR3 DNA follows: TGTGCCAGCAGCTTAGGACTGACCCAACCCGAGACCCAGTACTTC. The chain is built from TRBV11-3 and TRBJ2-5; D not resolved. This CDR3 comprises 15 residues. The germline CDR1 and CDR2 sequences are SGHNT and YENEEA. The V and J ends lost 1 base and 5 bases respectively, with 14 bases between them.

This chain links TRBV2 with TRBJ1-2; no clear D gene. V shed 6 bases and J shed 4 bases, with 6 bases lying between them. Germline V CDR1 and CDR2: SNHLY, FYNNEI. This CDR3 region has 11 residues. CDR3 sequence (DNA): TGTGCCAGCAGATACAGCTATGGCTACACCTTC. It encodes CASRYSYGYTF.

The chain couples TRBV12-5 to TRBJ1-1, with 8 bases aligning to TRBD1. J was trimmed by 1 base and V by 5 bases; bases with no gene match: 15. CDR1 and CDR2 from the germline V gene are LGHNT and FRNRAP. The CDR3 is made up of 18 amino acids. The DNA for the CDR3 is TGTGCTAGTGGTCCTACAGGGGGGTCGGGCGGGGAGAACACTGAAGCTTTCTTT. As protein: CASGPTGGSGGENTEAFF.

The chain combines TRBV6-5 with TRBJ1-1; TRBD1 is a possible D gene (5 bases). The CDR3 has 14 amino acids. V was pared by 2 bases and J by 6 bases, with 13 bases between. Germline V CDR1 and CDR2: MNHEY, SVGAGI. CDR3 sequence (DNA): TGTGCCAGCAGTTACACGGGACTAGATCCTGAAGCTTTCTTT. Translated, it gives CASSYTGLDPEAFF.

The chain is built from TRBV29-1 and TRBJ1-1, with TRBD1 identical over 10 bases. The J segment lost 5 bases and the V segment lost 1 base, leaving 4 bases of the junction unmatched. Germline V gives CDR1 SQVTM, CDR2 ANQGSEA. The CDR3 consists of 14 residues. The CDR3 DNA reads TGCAGCGTTGAAGGGACAGGGGGTTATACTGAAGCTTTCTTT. Its translation is CSVEGTGGYTEAFF.